The subject of this entry is one T cell receptor beta chain. While infection was still active, Seattle patients were enrolled and then followed longitudinally. V shed 4 bases and J shed 0 bases, with 12 bases lying between them. The CDR3 runs to 15 residues. Germline CDR1 and CDR2: LGHNA and YNFKEQ. Per the study methods: Estimation of nucleated cell counts was performed using reference gene primer amplification. The table came from immunoSEQ multiplex PCR; TCRdb's copy has only in-frame clones and leaves some out. V, J and clone size are those of that table, while D and trimming were read from the DNA. The sample lists tens of thousands of clones, around 83% occurring once. The data are from a study of blood T cell repertoires in COVID-19. About the study: There were acute and convalescent COVID-19 samples, and they came from the United States, Italy and Spain. PBMCs, B-cell-depleted T cells, or T cells were the source of the cDNA or gDNA that made up the material.

Sequenced material: peripheral blood. The sequence came from a man aged 25-45 years with COVID-19, enrolled during active disease. The chain recombines TRBV4-2 with TRBJ1-1; TRBD1 is a possible D gene (6 bases). CDR3 residues: CASSRVGTLNTEAFF. DNA of the CDR3: TGTGCCAGCAGCCGGGTCGGGACACTGAACACTGAAGCTTTCTTT.